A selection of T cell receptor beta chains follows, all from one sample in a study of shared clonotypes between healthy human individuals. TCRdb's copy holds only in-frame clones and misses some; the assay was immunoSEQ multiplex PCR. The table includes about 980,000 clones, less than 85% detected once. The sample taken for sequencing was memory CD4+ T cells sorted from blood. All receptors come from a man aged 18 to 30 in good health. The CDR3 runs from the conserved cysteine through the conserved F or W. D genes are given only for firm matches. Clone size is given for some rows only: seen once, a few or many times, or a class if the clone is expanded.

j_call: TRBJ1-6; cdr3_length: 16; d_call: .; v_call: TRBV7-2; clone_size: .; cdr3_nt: TGTGCCAGCATGGAAGGGGCCATAGGAGGAAATTCACCCCTCCACTTT; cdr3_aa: CASMEGAIGGNSPLHF
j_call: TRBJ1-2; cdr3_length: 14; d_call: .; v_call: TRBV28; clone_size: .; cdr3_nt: TGTGCCAGCAGTTTCCAGAATCGGGGCTATGGCTACACCTTC; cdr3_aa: CASSFQNRGYGYTF
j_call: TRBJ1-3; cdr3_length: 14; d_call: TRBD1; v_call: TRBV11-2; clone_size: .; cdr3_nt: TGTGCCAGCAGCTCTGACAGGGTAGGAAACACCATATATTTT; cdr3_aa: CASSSDRVGNTIYF
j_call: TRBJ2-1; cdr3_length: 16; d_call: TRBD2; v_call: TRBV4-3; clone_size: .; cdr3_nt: TGCGCCAGCAGCCCGGTACTAGCGGGAACGTGGAATGAGCAGTTCTTC; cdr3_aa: CASSPVLAGTWNEQFF
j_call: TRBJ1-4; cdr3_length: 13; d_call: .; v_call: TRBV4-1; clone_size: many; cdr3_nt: TGCGCCAGCAGCCAAGTCCGAGGAGAAAAACTGTTTTTT; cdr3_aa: CASSQVRGEKLFF
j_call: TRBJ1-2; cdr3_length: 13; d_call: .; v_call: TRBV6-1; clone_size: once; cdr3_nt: TGTGCCAGCAGTGACGACAGGCTCTATGGCTACACCTTC; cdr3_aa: CASSDDRLYGYTF
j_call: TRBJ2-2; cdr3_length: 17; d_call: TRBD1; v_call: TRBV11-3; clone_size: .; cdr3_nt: TGTGCCAGCAGTCGCGGGACAGGGATCGCGAACACCGGGGAGCTGTTTTTT; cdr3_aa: CASSRGTGIANTGELFF
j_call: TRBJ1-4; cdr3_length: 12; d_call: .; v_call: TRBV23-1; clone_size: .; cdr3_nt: TGCGCCAGATCCGACGCAAGTGAAAAACTGTTTTTT; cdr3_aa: CARSDASEKLFF
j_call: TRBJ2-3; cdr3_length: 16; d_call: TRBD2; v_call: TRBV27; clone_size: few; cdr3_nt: TGTGCCAGCAGTCCTACCGGGACTACACCCACAGATACGCAGTATTTT; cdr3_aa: CASSPTGTTPTDTQYF
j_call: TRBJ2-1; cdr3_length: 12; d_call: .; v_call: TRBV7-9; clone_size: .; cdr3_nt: TGTGCCAGCAGCTTAAACGCGGCTCAGCAGTTCTTC; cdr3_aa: CASSLNAAQQFF
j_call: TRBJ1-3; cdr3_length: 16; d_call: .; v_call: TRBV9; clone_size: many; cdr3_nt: TGTGCCAGCAGCAAGAGTCAGGGAGGGGGTGGAAACACCATATATTTT; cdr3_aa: CASSKSQGGGGNTIYF
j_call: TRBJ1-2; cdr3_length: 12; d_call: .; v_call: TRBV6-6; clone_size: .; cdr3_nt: TGTGCCAGCACTATGACTCCTTATGGCTACACCTTC; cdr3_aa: CASTMTPYGYTF
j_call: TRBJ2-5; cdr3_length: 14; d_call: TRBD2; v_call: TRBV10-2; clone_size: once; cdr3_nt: TGCGCCAGCAGTGGTTCTAGCGGACAAGAGACCCAGTACTTC; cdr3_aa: CASSGSSGQETQYF
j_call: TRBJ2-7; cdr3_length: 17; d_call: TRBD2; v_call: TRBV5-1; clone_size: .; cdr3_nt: TGCGCCAGCAGCTTGGGGACTAGCGTTACTTCCTCCTACGAGCAGTACTTC; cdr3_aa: CASSLGTSVTSSYEQYF
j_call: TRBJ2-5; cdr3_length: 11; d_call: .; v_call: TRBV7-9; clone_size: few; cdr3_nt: TGTGCCAGCAGCTCCGAGGTAGACAAGTACTTC; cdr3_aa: CASSSEVDKYF
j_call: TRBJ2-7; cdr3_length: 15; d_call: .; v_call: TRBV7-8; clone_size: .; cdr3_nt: TGTGCCAGCAGCTTAGGGGGGGGCGCAGTCTACGAGCAGTACTTC; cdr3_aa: CASSLGGGAVYEQYF
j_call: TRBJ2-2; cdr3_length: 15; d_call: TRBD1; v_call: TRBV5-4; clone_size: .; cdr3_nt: TGTGCCAGCAGCGCCGGGACAGTGAACACCGGGGAGCTGTTTTTT; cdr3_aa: CASSAGTVNTGELFF
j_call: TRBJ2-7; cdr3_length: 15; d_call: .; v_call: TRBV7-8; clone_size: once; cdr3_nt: TGTGCCAGCAGCTTACATGCGGGACAGAATTACGAGCAGTACTTC; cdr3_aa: CASSLHAGQNYEQYF
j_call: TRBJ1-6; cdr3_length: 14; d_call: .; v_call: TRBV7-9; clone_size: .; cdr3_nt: TGTGCCAGCAGCTTATCCGGGGGTAATTCACCCCTCCACTTT; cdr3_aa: CASSLSGGNSPLHF
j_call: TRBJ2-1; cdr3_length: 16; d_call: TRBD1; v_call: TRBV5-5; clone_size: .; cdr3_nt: TGTGCCAGCAGCCCCAGACAGGGGAGCTCCTACAATGAGCAGTTCTTC; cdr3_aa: CASSPRQGSSYNEQFF